This T cell receptor (beta chain) is from a study of metastatic and nonmetastatic thyroid tumors. Germline values: CDR1 MNHNS, CDR2 SASEGT. The CDR3 loop spans 14 amino acids. Not a single patient had been given any form of treatment at any point before undergoing thyroid surgery. This clone appeared many times. An end of the junction differs from the germline gene, which may be a read error. TCRdb re-processed the PCR reads through MiXCR. The table includes roughly 59,000 clones, roughly 17% detected once. The origin of this receptor is a male donor with papillary thyroid cancer or a benign thyroid nodule (not recorded which). Some clones in this sample may be carry-over from other donors' samples. The sequencing input was blood. The gene calls are TRBV6-1 and TRBJ2-2, with D perhaps matching TRBD1 (6 bases). The CDR3: CASKIGRDTEELFF. In DNA, the CDR3 is TGTGCCAGCAAGATCGGCCGGGACACCGAGGAGCTGTTTTTT.